A single sample gave rise to the 21 T cell receptor beta chains below, sequenced in a study of radiation and T cells in renal cell carcinoma. Using immunoSEQ multiplex PCR, the repertoire was profiled, and TCRdb retains in-frame clones only, with some absent. The repertoire holds 70,000 to 95,000 clones, with under 90% as singletons. Time point described: baseline pretreatment blood. Treatment in this sample: 15 Gy SBRT to primary tumor, nephrectomy 4 weeks later. This specimen was blood, taken from a patient whose treatment included radiotherapy and nephrectomy. These receptors came from a man aged 55-75 years with renal cell carcinoma.

The chain links TRBV10-3 to TRBJ2-7; D gene unclear. Germline values: CDR1 ENHRY, CDR2 SYGVKD. The germline V and J ends were trimmed by 0 bases and 1 base, with 10 bases remaining between them. The CDR3 spans 15 residues. In DNA, the CDR3 is TGTGCCATCAGTGAGTCCAGCCCCGGGTCCTACGAGCAGTACTTC. This codes for CAISESSPGSYEQYF.

This clone was seen a single time. The rearrangement links TRBV19 to TRBJ2-1, with TRBD2 identical over 14 bases. This CDR3 region has 19 residues. V was pared by 4 bases and J by 9 bases, with 17 bases of the junction left unmatched. Germline V lookup: CDR1 LNHDA, CDR2 SQIVND (reference sequence). CDR3: CASSTRLAGGSRRFVEQFF. The CDR3 region has the DNA TGTGCCAGTAGTACACGACTAGCGGGAGGGTCGCGCCGCTTTGTTGAGCAGTTCTTC.

V usage is TRBV7-6 and J usage is TRBJ2-7; the D gene is possibly TRBD2 (5 bases). Germline V gene data show CDR1 as SGHVS and CDR2 as FNYEAQ. The CDR3 covers 14 residues. The V end was cut by 5 bases, the J end by 4 bases, with 15 bases between. CDR3 sequence reads: CASSQGGYLYEQYF. For the CDR3, the DNA is TGTGCCAGCAGCCAAGGAGGTTACCTTTACGAGCAGTACTTC. Complete variable domain (other parts from reference TRBV7-6 and TRBJ2-7): GAGVSQSPRYKVTKRGQDVALRCDPISGHVSLYWYRQALGQGPEFLTYFNYEAQQDKSGLPNDRFSAERPEGSISTLTIQRTEQRDSAMYRCASSQGGYLYEQYFGPGTRLTVT.

V is TRBV5-1 and J is TRBJ2-7; 9 bases map to TRBD1. CDR1 and CDR2 (germline): SGHRS, YFSETQ. The V gene end was trimmed by 2 bases and the J gene end by 0 bases; junction bases not matched to a gene: 3. The CDR3 sequence is 15 residues long. CDR3: CASSLGTGRSYEQYF. The DNA for the CDR3 is TGCGCCAGCAGCTTAGGGACAGGGCGCTCCTACGAGCAGTACTTC. Together with reference TRBV5-1 and TRBJ2-7, the CDR3 gives the full variable domain: KAGVTQTPRYLIKTRGQQVTLSCSPISGHRSVSWYQQTPGQGLQFLFEYFSETQRNKGNFPGRFSGRQFSNSRSEMNVSTLELGDSALYLCASSLGTGRSYEQYFGPGTRLTVT.

In this sample, this clone turned up once. V usage is TRBV7-8 and J usage is TRBJ2-1; 10 bases match TRBD2. Germline-derived CDR1 and CDR2 are SGHVS and FQNEAQ. This CDR3 spans 17 amino acids. J was trimmed by 5 bases and V by 8 bases; bases with no gene match: 15. This CDR3 reads CASRSWGLAGANNEQFF. The CDR3 DNA sequence: TGTGCCAGCCGTTCGTGGGGGCTAGCGGGAGCAAACAATGAGCAGTTCTTC.

In its sample, this clone was seen once. This chain links TRBV15 with TRBJ2-1; perhaps D is TRBD1 or TRBD2 (5 bases each). Between the trimmed V and J ends, which lost 0 bases and 7 bases, there was a span of 10 bases. The CDR3 has 14 residues. CDR1 and CDR2 from the germline V gene are LNHNV and YYDKDF (reference sequence). The CDR3 bases are TGTGCCACCAGCAGAGATGGGACCCAGAATGAGCAGTTCTTC. The encoded protein is CATSRDGTQNEQFF.

V is TRBV10-1 and J is TRBJ1-1, with D possibly being TRBD1 (5 bases). CDR3 length: 13 residues. Trimming left V 6 bases short and J 0 bases short, with 8 bases between. Germline values: CDR1 WNHNN, CDR2 SYGVQD (reference sequence). The CDR3 spells CASRATVNTEAFF. The CDR3 coding sequence is TGCGCCAGCAGGGCGACAGTGAACACTGAAGCTTTCTTT.

This chain uses TRBV27 with TRBJ2-7; 8 bases are shared with TRBD1. Looked up from germline, CDR1 is MNHEY and CDR2 is SMNVEV (reference sequence). The CDR3 is 14 amino acids. Germline trimming cut 5 bases from V and 2 bases from J; bases unmatched to any gene: 5. CDR3 DNA: TGTGCCAGCAGTCCTGGGACAGGCCCCTACGAGCAGTACTTC. Translated: CASSPGTGPYEQYF.

In DNA form, the CDR3 reads TGTGCCAGCACCGATTACCCGGGACAGGGGGCGCTTGACTATGGCTACACCTTC. It yields the protein CASTDYPGQGALDYGYTF. This sequence joins TRBV28 and TRBJ1-2; 12 nucleotides line up with TRBD1. Per the germline V gene, CDR1 is MDHEN and CDR2 is SYDVKM. The CDR3 runs 18 residues. V trimming: 7 bases; J trimming: 3 bases; junction bases outside the gene matches: 15.

The rearrangement joins TRBV2 to TRBJ2-3; D is tentatively TRBD1 or TRBD2 (7 bases each). This CDR3 has 16 amino acids. Germline V gene sequence: CDR1 SNHLY, CDR2 FYNNEI. V gave up 5 bases and J gave up 4 bases, with 19 bases separating them. Here the CDR3 DNA reads TGTGCCAGCAGTCGACTAGCCCTGAGGGGGCCAGATACGCAGTATTTT. Amino acids: CASSRLALRGPDTQYF. The full variable domain, rest sourced from reference TRBV2 and TRBJ2-3, is EPEVTQTPSHQVTQMGQEVILRCVPISNHLYFYWYRQILGQKVEFLVSFYNNEISEKSEIFDDQFSVERPDGSNFTLKIRSTKLEDSAMYFCASSRLALRGPDTQYFGPGTRLTVL.

This chain uses TRBV7-2 with TRBJ2-5; 7 bases fit TRBD2. The CDR3 consists of 15 residues. J lost 5 bases, V lost 1 base, and 7 bases had no gene match. Germline V gene lookup returns CDR1 SGHTA and CDR2 FQGNSA. CDR3 loop: CASSLVVGGRETQYF. The CDR3 DNA reads TGTGCCAGCAGCTTAGTCGTGGGAGGGCGGGAGACCCAGTACTTC. The whole variable domain, filled in from reference TRBV7-2 and TRBJ2-5, reads GAGVSQSPSNKVTEKGKDVELRCDPISGHTALYWYRQSLGQGLEFLIYFQGNSAPDKSGLPSDRFSAERTGGSVSTLTIQRTQQEDSAVYLCASSLVVGGRETQYFGPGTRLLVL.

In its sample, this clone was seen once. This rearrangement joins TRBV28 to TRBJ1-4, with a weak D call TRBD1 (6 bases). Trimming cost V 4 bases and J 13 bases, with 13 bases left between them. This CDR3 contains 12 residues. The germline CDR1 and CDR2 sequences are MDHEN and SYDVKM. The CDR3 DNA follows: TGTGCCAGCAGTTCCCCGCGGGACATACTGTTTTTT. The encoded protein is CASSSPRDILFF.

The chain combines TRBV27 with TRBJ2-1; 7 bases match TRBD1. V lost 5 bases and J lost 12; bases outside the gene matches: 16. The CDR3 runs 15 residues. Germline values: CDR1 MNHEY, CDR2 SMNVEV (reference sequence). CDR3 region: CASSPYTFDRDPQFF. The CDR3 DNA sequence: TGTGCCAGCAGTCCATACACATTCGACAGGGATCCGCAGTTCTTC.

This chain uses TRBV15 with TRBJ2-7; perhaps TRBD2 as D (6 bases). The V gene's germline CDR1 is LNHNV and CDR2 YYDKDF (reference sequence). The CDR3 runs 16 residues. Between the trimmed V and J ends, which lost 0 bases and 0 bases, there was a span of 12 bases. CDR3 DNA sequence: TGTGCCACCAGCAGAGATAGGGACTGGAGCTCCTACGAGCAGTACTTC. It codes for CATSRDRDWSSYEQYF.

The gene calls are TRBV28 and TRBJ2-7; D possibly corresponds to TRBD1 (6 bases). The CDR3 runs to 15 residues. Germline assignment: CDR1 MDHEN and CDR2 SYDVKM. The V end was cut by 6 bases, the J end by 4 bases, with 19 bases between. CDR3 coding DNA: TGTGCCAGCAGCCGAATCAGGGGAATGATGTACGAGCAGTACTTC. Its translation is CASSRIRGMMYEQYF.

The rearrangement links TRBV7-6 to TRBJ1-6, with D unclear. V was trimmed by 4 bases and J by 7 bases, leaving 17 bases between them. The CDR3 length is 16 residues. Germline-derived CDR1 and CDR2 are SGHVS and FNYEAQ. The CDR3 reads CASSSGLALYNSPLHF. The DNA of the CDR3 is TGTGCCAGCAGCTCGGGCCTGGCACTCTACAATTCACCCCTCCACTTT.

This clone was seen only a few times. The rearrangement links TRBV6-1 to TRBJ2-5, with 7 positions matching TRBD2. J lost 2 bases, V lost 4 bases, and 10 bases had no gene match. The CDR3 has 16 amino acids. Germline loops: CDR1 MNHNS, CDR2 SASEGT. The CDR3 is CASSGRPSGLQETQYF. CDR3 sequence (DNA): TGTGCCAGCAGTGGCCGACCTAGCGGACTGCAAGAGACCCAGTACTTC.

This chain connects TRBV5-4 to TRBJ2-2; 10 nucleotides match TRBD2. With V trimmed by 1 base and J by 5 bases, 5 bases remained unmatched. CDR3 length: 16 residues. CDR1 SGHNT and CDR2 YYREEE come from the germline V gene (reference sequence). The CDR3 coding sequence is TGTGCCAGCAGCTTGTTTACGACTAGCGGGACCGGGGAGCTGTTTTTT. Amino acids: CASSLFTTSGTGELFF.

V and J are TRBV9 and TRBJ2-7, with a weak D call TRBD1 (6 bases). The CDR3 runs 14 residues. Trimming pared 4 bases from V and 0 bases from J, leaving 11 bases between. Germline V gives CDR1 SGDLS, CDR2 YYNGEE. CDR3 protein: CASSTGQYSYEQYF. The CDR3 DNA reads as TGTGCCAGCAGCACCGGACAGTACTCCTACGAGCAGTACTTC.

The chain has TRBV5-1 and TRBJ2-7; TRBD2 matches 7 bases. V lost 0 bases to trimming and J lost 0 bases; unmatched junction nucleotides: 3. Germline lookup yields CDR1 SGHRS and CDR2 YFSETQ. The CDR3 contains 15 residues. The CDR3 here is CASSLDGRSSYEQYF. Here the CDR3 DNA reads TGCGCCAGCAGCTTGGACGGGAGGAGCTCCTACGAGCAGTACTTC.

The rearrangement links TRBV29-1 to TRBJ1-2; 9 bases fit TRBD1. V dropped 2 bases and J dropped 7; count of bases not matched to a gene: 5. Germline V gives CDR1 SQVTM, CDR2 ANQGSEA. The CDR3 totals 13 residues. The CDR3 bases are TGCAGCGTTGAAACAGGGGGCGCGCCTGGCTACACCTTC. As protein: CSVETGGAPGYTF.